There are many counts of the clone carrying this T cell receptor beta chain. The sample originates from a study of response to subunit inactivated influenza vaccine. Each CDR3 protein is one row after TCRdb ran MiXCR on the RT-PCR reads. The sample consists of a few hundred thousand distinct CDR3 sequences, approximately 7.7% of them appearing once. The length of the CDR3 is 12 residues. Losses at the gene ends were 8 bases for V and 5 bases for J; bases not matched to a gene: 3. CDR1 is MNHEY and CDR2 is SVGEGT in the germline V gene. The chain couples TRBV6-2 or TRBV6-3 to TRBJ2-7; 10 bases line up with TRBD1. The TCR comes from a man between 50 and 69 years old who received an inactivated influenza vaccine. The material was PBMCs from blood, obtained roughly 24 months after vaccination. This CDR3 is CASDRGLNEQYF. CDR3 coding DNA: TGTGCCAGCGACAGGGGGCTAAACGAGCAGTACTTC.